Included here is one TCR beta chain sequence, with context. The data derive from a study of blood T cell repertoires in COVID-19. In the study overall: Sites across the United States, Italy and Spain contributed samples from acute and convalescent COVID-19. Sources were T cells, B-cell-depleted T cells, or PBMCs; the material itself was cDNA or gDNA.

The CDR3 is 14 residues long. Germline CDR1 is SEHNR and CDR2 is FQNEAQ (reference sequence). V shed 5 bases and J shed 3 bases, with 13 bases lying between them. Under the authors' procedure: Reference gene primer amplification gave nucleated cell count estimates. Generated by immunoSEQ multiplex PCR, the TCRdb table keeps only in-frame clones and is missing some. Clone size and the V and J calls come from that table; the DNA yielded D and trimming. The table has about 140,000 clones, about three quarters seen once. This sequence was found in a woman of 80 years or more with active or convalescent COVID-19. Sequencing was carried out using peripheral blood. The chain uses TRBV7-9 and TRBJ1-1; a weak D match, TRBD1 (5 bases). The CDR3: CASSPSSRDTEAFF. CDR3 DNA: TGTGCCAGCAGCCCTAGTTCCAGGGACACTGAAGCTTTCTTT. Supplemented by reference TRBV7-9 and TRBJ1-1, the full variable domain reads DTGVSQNPRHKITKRGQNVTFRCDPISEHNRLYWYRQTLGQGPEFLTYFQNEAQLEKSRLLSDRFSAERPKGSFSTLEIQRTEQGDSAMYLCASSPSSRDTEAFFGQGTRLTVV.